This is a list of T cell receptor beta chains from one sample in a study of blood T cell repertoires in COVID-19. Profiled with immunoSEQ multiplex PCR; TCRdb holds only in-frame clones, not every one. The sample holds about 340,000 clones, approximately 82% seen once. The sample taken for sequencing was peripheral blood. The source of these receptors is a young man with active or convalescent COVID-19. CDR3s include the opening cysteine and the closing phenylalanine or tryptophan. The order of the fields is D gene, V gene, clone size, J gene, CDR3 DNA, CDR3 protein. D genes are given only for firm matches. The size entry is marked missing in some rows and otherwise reads once, few, many or a size class.

>NA|TRBV5-1|NA|TRBJ2-3
TGCGCCAGCAGCCCTGTGGCGGGGTCCACAGATACGCAGTATTTT
CASSPVAGSTDTQYF
>NA|TRBV19|once|TRBJ2-3
TGTGCCAGTAGTATGTTGGGGCGGGAACCTGATACGCAGTATTTT
CASSMLGREPDTQYF
>TRBD1|TRBV5-1|NA|TRBJ1-6
TGCGCCAGCAGCTTGGTGGGACAGATGAATTCACCCCTCCACTTT
CASSLVGQMNSPLHF
>TRBD1|TRBV7-9|NA|TRBJ1-2
TGTGCCAGCAGCGGCCCGACAGGGGACTATGGCTACACCTTC
CASSGPTGDYGYTF
>NA|TRBV9|NA|TRBJ2-7
TGTGCCAGCAGCCCCCAGACAGTCTCCTACGAGCAGTACTTC
CASSPQTVSYEQYF
>NA|TRBV7-9|NA|TRBJ1-1
TGTGCCAGCAGCTTTGGAGGCGACACTGAAGCTTTCTTT
CASSFGGDTEAFF
>NA|TRBV5-6|once|TRBJ2-3
TGTGCCAGCAGCTATGGTTCAGGAAACACAGATACGCAGTATTTT
CASSYGSGNTDTQYF
>NA|TRBV11-3|NA|TRBJ2-7
TGTGCCAGCAGCTTTGACTACCAAGAACACGAGCAGTACTTC
CASSFDYQEHEQYF
>NA|TRBV7-9|few|TRBJ2-1
TGTGCCAGCAGCTTCTCAGGGTACAATGAGCAGTTCTTC
CASSFSGYNEQFF
>TRBD1|TRBV6-6|NA|TRBJ2-7
TGTGCCAGCAGTTCCCCGGACAGGCTAAGCTCCTACGAGCAGTACTTC
CASSSPDRLSSYEQYF
>TRBD2|TRBV7-6|once|TRBJ2-1
TGTGCCAGCAGCTTAGCGACTAGCGGACCCTTTAATGAGCAGTTCTTC
CASSLATSGPFNEQFF
>TRBD2|TRBV19|NA|TRBJ2-1
TGTGCCAGTAGTATAGTGGGACTAGCGGGATGGCAGCAGTTCTTC
CASSIVGLAGWQQFF
>NA|TRBV7-9|NA|TRBJ2-7
TGTGCCAGCAGCCTTAGCGGAACCGCCTACGAGCAGTACTTC
CASSLSGTAYEQYF
>TRBD1|TRBV4-1|NA|TRBJ2-7
TGCGCCAGCAGCCATTTAGGGACAGGGATCTACGAGCAGTACTTC
CASSHLGTGIYEQYF
>TRBD2|TRBV4-2|once|TRBJ2-4
TGTGCCAGCAGCCAGGTTACTAGCGGGGGTGGGAACATTCAGTACTTC
CASSQVTSGGGNIQYF
>NA|TRBV7-2|NA|TRBJ2-3
TGTGCCAGCAGCTTACTCCGCACAGATACGCAGTATTTT
CASSLLRTDTQYF
>NA|TRBV7-9|NA|TRBJ1-2
TGTGCCACTGGGGGCTTCTATGGCTACACCTTC
CATGGFYGYTF
>NA|TRBV2|NA|TRBJ2-2
TGTGCCAGCAGTGAAGAACACATGAACACCGGGGAGCTGTTTTTT
CASSEEHMNTGELFF
>NA|TRBV21-1|NA|TRBJ2-7
TGTGCCACTACGTCCTACGAGCAGTACTTC
CATTSYEQYF
>TRBD2|TRBV5-5|NA|TRBJ2-1
TGTGCCAGCAGCTTGCTAGGGGCGGGGACTAGCGTCTACAATGAGCAGTTCTTC
CASSLLGAGTSVYNEQFF
>TRBD1|TRBV25-1|NA|TRBJ1-1
TGTGCCAGCAGAGACAGGGTGAACACTGAAGCTTTCTTT
CASRDRVNTEAFF
>TRBD2|TRBV4-2|NA|TRBJ2-1
TGTGCCAGCAGCCCTCCTTTAGCGGGGGCCTTTACTTACAATGAGCAGTTCTTC
CASSPPLAGAFTYNEQFF
>NA|TRBV7-6|once|TRBJ2-1
TGTGCCAGCAGCCGCGGTGCGAGCTCCTACAATGAGCAGTTCTTC
CASSRGASSYNEQFF
>NA|TRBV5-1|NA|TRBJ1-2
TGCGCCAGCAGCTTGGACCCAGAGGGAGGCTATGGCTACACCTTC
CASSLDPEGGYGYTF
>TRBD1|TRBV3-1/TRBV3-2|NA|TRBJ2-7
TGTGCCAGCAGCCAGAAAGACAGGGTGTCCTACGAGCAGTACTTC
CASSQKDRVSYEQYF
>NA|TRBV19|NA|TRBJ2-2
TGTGCCAGTAGTATGGCCCAGGGGTTCACCGGGGAGCTGTTTTTT
CASSMAQGFTGELFF
>NA|TRBV5-6|NA|TRBJ2-3
TGTGCCAGCAGCCCGGTAGGGAGCGGAAAGAGCACAGATACGCAGTATTTT
CASSPVGSGKSTDTQYF
>NA|TRBV19|NA|TRBJ1-1
TGTGCCAGTAGTGTTGGGGTACGGGGGACCACTGAAGCTTTCTTT
CASSVGVRGTTEAFF
>TRBD1|TRBV7-2|NA|TRBJ1-3
TGTGCCAGCGCTCTGGGACAGACCCAAGGAACCATATATTTT
CASALGQTQGTIYF
>TRBD1|TRBV6-6|NA|TRBJ2-1
TGTGCCAGCACTAGGGACAGGGGGCGCGGTGAGCAGTTCTTC
CASTRDRGRGEQFF
>TRBD2|TRBV5-5|once|TRBJ2-7
TGTGCCAGCAGCTTGGTAGTTACTAGCGGGGGAACCTACGAGCAGTACTTC
CASSLVVTSGGTYEQYF
>TRBD2|TRBV6-5|NA|TRBJ2-7
TGTGCCAGCAGTTACGCGGGACTAGGGACGTACGAGCAGTACTTC
CASSYAGLGTYEQYF
>TRBD1|TRBV18|NA|TRBJ2-7
TGTGCCAGCTCACCACAGGGGGCGAGCTCCTACGAGCAGTACTTC
CASSPQGASSYEQYF
>NA|TRBV24-1|NA|TRBJ1-1
TGTGCCACCAGTGGGGCGGGCATAGACACTGAAGCTTTCTTT
CATSGAGIDTEAFF
>TRBD1|TRBV4-3|NA|TRBJ1-2
TGCGCCAGCAGCCAAGATAGAAGGGGGCTGGGCTATGGCTACACCTTC
CASSQDRRGLGYGYTF
>NA|TRBV15|once|TRBJ1-6
TGTGCCACCAGCAGAGATCAGAGGAATAATTCACCCCTCCACTTT
CATSRDQRNNSPLHF
>NA|TRBV7-2|NA|TRBJ1-1
TGTGCCAGCAGCTTATCTAGTACGAACACTGAAGCTTTCTTT
CASSLSSTNTEAFF
>TRBD1|TRBV15|NA|TRBJ2-3
TGTGCCACCAGCAGAGGGACAGGGTCAGATACGCAGTATTTT
CATSRGTGSDTQYF
>TRBD2|TRBV7-3|NA|TRBJ2-6
TGTGCCAGCAGCTTACTAGCGGGCTCTGGGGCCAACGTCCTGACTTTC
CASSLLAGSGANVLTF
>NA|TRBV11-2|NA|TRBJ1-1
TGTGCCAGCAGCCCCATCGACCCACAGGACATAGGTCCTGAAGCTTTCTTT
CASSPIDPQDIGPEAFF
>TRBD2|TRBV5-1|NA|TRBJ2-3
TGCGCCAGCAGTAGCGGGGGGGCCGCTAGCACAGATACGCAGTATTTT
CASSSGGAASTDTQYF
>NA|TRBV27|few|TRBJ1-2
TGTGCCAGCAGTTTCGGGAGGGGCTATGGCTACACCTTC
CASSFGRGYGYTF
>TRBD1|TRBV30|NA|TRBJ2-1
TGTGCCTGGGGACAGGGGGCTGGGGAGCAGTTCTTC
CAWGQGAGEQFF
>NA|TRBV5-5|NA|TRBJ2-7
TGTGCCAGCAGCTCCGAGGGCTACGAGCAGTACTTC
CASSSEGYEQYF
>NA|TRBV6-2/TRBV6-3|NA|TRBJ1-1
TGTGCCAGCAGTAGCGCCCCGGGACAAAGAATGAACACTGAAGCTTTCTTT
CASSSAPGQRMNTEAFF
>NA|TRBV12-3/TRBV12-4|NA|TRBJ2-3
TGTGCCAGCAGTTTTTCTCTCGATACGCAGTATTTT
CASSFSLDTQYF
>TRBD1|TRBV15|NA|TRBJ1-2
TGTGCCACCAGCAGAGAACAGGGGGCACGCTATGGCTACACCTTC
CATSREQGARYGYTF
>NA|TRBV19|NA|TRBJ1-5
TGTGCCAGTACTGCAGGCCGTCATAATAGCAATCAGCCCCAGCATTTT
CASTAGRHNSNQPQHF
>NA|TRBV21-1|NA|TRBJ2-2
NA
CASSKAVGLGTGTLSNTGELFF
>TRBD1|TRBV7-2|NA|TRBJ1-2
TGTGCCAGCAGCTTAGCAGATGACAGGGACTATGGCTACACCTTC
CASSLADDRDYGYTF
>NA|TRBV9|once|TRBJ1-6
TGTGCCAGCAGCAGCCGGGACACGTCAGTTGCACCCCTCCACTTT
CASSSRDTSVAPLHF
>TRBD1|TRBV11-1|NA|TRBJ1-1
TGTGCCAGCAGCTTATTGGACAGGGGGATAGGCACTGAAGCTTTCTTT
CASSLLDRGIGTEAFF
>NA|TRBV6-4|once|TRBJ1-5
TGTGCCAGCAGCTCAGATAGCAATCAGCCCCAGCATTTT
CASSSDSNQPQHF